A selection of T cell receptor beta chains follows, all from one sample in a study of blood T cell repertoires in COVID-19. Clones were read by immunoSEQ multiplex PCR, and TCRdb kept only the in-frame ones, dropping some. The table includes about 280,000 clones, roughly 85% detected once. Sequenced input: peripheral blood. The source of these receptors is a man aged 50-60 years with active or convalescent COVID-19. Each CDR3 is given with its conserved first and last residue. The order of the fields is CDR3 DNA, CDR3 protein, J gene, CDR3 length, clone size, V gene, D gene. D genes are given only for firm matches. Not all rows give a size; the values are once, few, many and, for expanded clones, a class.

TGTGCCAGCAGCCGCCTCGAGGGTACCAGATCGGATACGCAGTATTTT	CASSRLEGTRSDTQYF	TRBJ2-3	16	NA	TRBV3-1/TRBV3-2	NA
TGTGCCACCAGTGATCACTCCGAGGAGACCCAGTACTTC	CATSDHSEETQYF	TRBJ2-5	13	NA	TRBV24-1	NA
TGTGCCAGCAGTTCCGGGGGTAACATTCAGTACTTC	CASSSGGNIQYF	TRBJ2-4	12	NA	TRBV12-3/TRBV12-4	NA
TGTGCCAGTAGTATAGACCCGAGCAATGAGCAGTTCTTC	CASSIDPSNEQFF	TRBJ2-1	13	once	TRBV19	NA
TGTGCCAGCAGTTTAAGAGACAGGGAGACCCAGTACTTC	CASSLRDRETQYF	TRBJ2-5	13	NA	TRBV28	NA
TGTGCTAGTGCCCACGGGACTAGCGGGGCGAACACCGGGGAGCTGTTTTTT	CASAHGTSGANTGELFF	TRBJ2-2	17	few	TRBV12-5	TRBD2
TGTGCCAGCTCATCAACGCGGGATAGGGGGCAGTTCTTC	CASSSTRDRGQFF	TRBJ2-1	13	NA	TRBV2	NA
TGTGCCAGCACACAGGGAACCCCCTATAATTCACCCCTCCACTTT	CASTQGTPYNSPLHF	TRBJ1-6	15	NA	TRBV28	NA
TGTGCCAGCAGCTTCAGGGTAAACACTGAAGCTTTCTTT	CASSFRVNTEAFF	TRBJ1-1	13	few	TRBV3-1/TRBV3-2	NA
TGTGCCAGTAGTTCCCGGACAGGGGCCACCGGGGAGCTGTTTTTT	CASSSRTGATGELFF	TRBJ2-2	15	NA	TRBV19	TRBD1
TGTGCCACTGGACAGTTGAACACTGAAGCTTTCTTT	CATGQLNTEAFF	TRBJ1-1	12	NA	TRBV10-3	NA
TGTGCCAGCAGCCTAGTGCGGGAGATTAATGAGCAGTTCTTC	CASSLVREINEQFF	TRBJ2-1	14	NA	TRBV7-9	TRBD2
TGTGCCAGCAGTTCGCGAATAGCCGGGGAGCTGTTTTTT	CASSSRIAGELFF	TRBJ2-2	13	NA	TRBV6-2/TRBV6-3	NA
TGTGCCAGCAGAACGGGGACTTTACTCACCGGGGAGCTGTTTTTT	CASRTGTLLTGELFF	TRBJ2-2	15	NA	TRBV27	NA
TGTGCCAGTAGTCCGACAGGGTTAAATGGCTACACCTTC	CASSPTGLNGYTF	TRBJ1-2	13	NA	TRBV19	TRBD1
TGTGCCAGCAGCTCCCGGGGTGGGCGGAACAATGAGCAGTTCTTC	CASSSRGGRNNEQFF	TRBJ2-1	15	NA	TRBV9	NA
TGTGCCACCAAGCGGTCTAGCTCGGCCGGGGAGCTGTTTTTT	CATKRSSSAGELFF	TRBJ2-2	14	NA	TRBV9	NA
TGCGCCAGCAGCCAAGATTCGGTTCTAGCGGGAGGAAGGCCGTTCTTC	CASSQDSVLAGGRPFF	TRBJ2-1	16	NA	TRBV4-3	TRBD2
TGTGCCAGCAGTCCAACTATGACTAGCGGAGAGACCCAGTACTTC	CASSPTMTSGETQYF	TRBJ2-5	15	NA	TRBV3-1/TRBV3-2	TRBD2
TGTGCCACCAGCAGAGATCACGGACAGACCTACGAGCAGTACTTC	CATSRDHGQTYEQYF	TRBJ2-7	15	NA	TRBV15	NA
TGCGCCACCAATATACAGGGGAACACTGAAGCTTTCTTT	CATNIQGNTEAFF	TRBJ1-1	13	NA	TRBV10-2	NA
TGTGCCAGCAGCCACGACATACGCACTGAAGCTTTCTTT	CASSHDIRTEAFF	TRBJ1-1	13	NA	TRBV16	NA
TGCGCCAGCAGCCCCCGGGAGGGTTTAATGAAAAGCCTGTTTTTT	CASSPREGLMKSLFF	TRBJ1-4	15	NA	TRBV5-1	NA